This TCR beta chain comes out of a study of T cell responses to AZD1222 COVID-19 vaccine. Whole-study results and caveats: Clonal diversity was possibly underestimated, and the donors were mostly white British, with more females. Variant regions that are unmutated are reportedly the target of nearly half of spike-specific TCRs. Regions 160-218 and 743-854 held dominance among vaccine-associated CD4 TCRs, which spanned spike.

From germline, CDR1 is SQVTM and CDR2 ANQGSEA. This CDR3 has 17 residues. The ends were cut back, 0 bases at V and 0 bases at J, with 17 bases in the middle. With respect to this clone: The antigen is unknown.

TCRdb's copy holds only in-frame clones and misses some; the assay was immunoSEQ multiplex PCR. The table includes over 110,000 clones, 75% to 90% detected once. Specimen: peripheral blood, collected 28 days after the second AZD1222 dose. The genes are TRBV29-1 and TRBJ1-2; D remains unclear. This clonotype was sampled from an adult who received the AZD1222 COVID-19 vaccine. CDR3 bases: TGCAGCGTTGAAGAGATATTCCTAGGCAGCACTAACTATGGCTACACCTTC. It is translated as CSVEEIFLGSTNYGYTF.